This T cell receptor beta chain was sequenced in a study of shared clonotypes between healthy human individuals (dated by TCRdb to the early 2020s). In the study overall: The cohort included a few men and a couple of women between 18 and 49 years of age. Per donor, three plates each were used for CD4 naive and CD4 memory, two for CD8 naive, and one for CD8 memory. The study deeply sequenced blood TCR repertoires of about five healthy adults to estimate repertoire size and the extent of clonotype sharing between individuals. To increase sequencing depth and limit assay-specific biases, TCR repertoire library preparation and sequencing were carried out by different laboratories using diverse techniques. Each donor's leukapheresis produced roughly between about 0.85 and 10 billion PBMCs. The study at large found these results: Because the study included a small number of donors, the genetic and exposure-history diversity represented was limited. Larger estimated clonotype richness was generally found for naive subsets than for memory subsets. Even with the large sequencing depth, rarefaction of the sorted-subset datasets indicated that sequencing was incomplete. Higher generation probabilities were observed for clonotypes shared by all four sorted-subset donors than for non-shared clonotypes. About 5% of naive CD4, 3.5% of naive CD8, approximately 2.2% of memory CD4, and about 0.4% of memory CD8 clonotypes were shared across four donors. Sampling was limited to blood, and TCR repertoires in tissue likely differ from TCR repertoires in blood. Pairwise subsampling indicated that sequencing depth was expected to affect the degree of clonotype sharing among donors.

A word on this clone: The antigen this receptor binds is unknown. Base-call qualities are not available, and no considerably larger clone is one nucleotide away.

Its CDR3 holds 15 amino acids, cysteine through phenylalanine. Kept here is only the CDR3 DNA, which spans 45 bases and is read in frame from base 1. The CDR1 and CDR2 encoded by the germline V gene are SGHDN and FVKESK. The germline ends are 23 bases apart after V is trimmed by 8 bases and J by 7 bases. Donors were healthy HIV-negative adults with no recently reported acute infections or vaccinations. Every donor was a Caucasian adult living in Nashville, Tennessee, USA. CD4+ T cells were enriched through magnetic negative selection, after which naive cells were positively selected on CD45RA and the remaining negative fraction served as the memory subset. Blood was obtained by leukapheresis, after which PBMCs were separated by Ficoll-Histopaque density gradient centrifugation and cryopreserved in liquid nitrogen vapor phase. Analytical flow cytometry was used to check the purity and quantity of each magnetically sorted T cell population. Genomic DNA was isolated from each sorted fraction and quantified by UV absorbance on a Nanodrop 2000c.

Using the deep immunoSEQ assay, multiplex PCR amplified TCR CDR3 regions from genomic DNA. Extracted genomic DNA from each cell subset was spread evenly across all wells of several immunoSEQ 96-well plates, with each plate serving as a replicate. For sorted subsets, 200 to 250 ng genomic DNA, equal to some 30,000 T cell genomes, was loaded into each replicate PCR. Purified libraries were quantified with a Qubit 3.0 fluorometer, sized on a Bioanalyzer 2100, and re-quantified with the KAPA Library Quantification kit. A separate single-read 150-cycle Illumina NextSeq 550 flow cell was used to sequence each immunoSEQ 96-well plate. Turning to the authors' computational methods: Because the immunoSEQ output included only junctional sequences and no quality scores, the filtering could not be the same as the filtering used for full-length reads. To assign V/J genes and CDR3, sequences were annotated against IMGT germline references using PyIR, a Python wrapper for IgBLAST v1.9. Any read was removed if the V/J assignment was weak (E-value above 1e-6), the CDR3 was missing, or the read contained stop codons, out-of-frame junctions, or ambiguous translated residues. V3J clonotypes were defined as sequences sharing an identical inferred V gene, J gene, and CDR3 amino acid sequence. The percentage overlap between two repertoires was calculated by dividing the number of shared unique clonotypes by the size of the smaller repertoire. Three approaches were used to assess repertoire richness: RTK rarefaction, the Chao1 estimator, and Recon v2.1 estimates of unobserved clonotypes. Generation probabilities were computed with OLGA for all TCRbeta clonotypes obtained by the gDNA method from several donors. TCRdb took this table from immuneACCESS and kept in-frame rearrangements with V and J called. Such tables lack part of the clones; where checked against another copy, unresolved V genes explain under half of the gap, and the rest is unexplained. From that table come the V and J calls and clone size; the DNA was used to work out D and trimming. The sample data list about 2.3 million clones, and approximately 93% of these were observed just once. Roughly 0.36% of the sample goes to the ten largest clones.

The sequenced material came from naive CD4+ T cells from PBMCs. The label giving this sample's cell subset or site can be read as: CD45RA+ positively selected. The TCR originated in a man aged 18 to 30 in good health. Some clones in this sample may be carry-over from other donors' samples. Rearrangement joined TRBV14 to TRBJ1-1, with no D gene named confidently. The nucleotide sequence reads as follows: TGTGCCAGCTTCCCCTACCTAGGAAGAGGGCTTGAAGCTTTCTTT. This is translated as CASFPYLGRGLEAFF.